These T cell receptor beta chains were read from a single sample in a study of T cell responses to AZD1222 COVID-19 vaccine. Measured with immunoSEQ multiplex PCR; TCRdb has only the in-frame clones, and not every one. This table has roughly 150,000 clones, more than 90% appearing once. The sample consisted of peripheral blood, taken 28 days after the second AZD1222 dose. Receptors were obtained from an adult who received the AZD1222 COVID-19 vaccine. Each CDR3 is given with its conserved first and last residue. The order of the fields is J gene, V gene, D gene, clone size, CDR3 protein, CDR3 DNA. D genes are given only for firm matches. Clone sizes are given selectively: once, few, many, or a class where the clone is expanded.

j_call: TRBJ2-1
v_call: TRBV2
d_call: .
clone_size: .
cdr3_aa: CASRPSGHEQFF
cdr3_nt: TGTGCCAGCAGGCCAAGCGGCCATGAGCAGTTCTTC

j_call: TRBJ1-1
v_call: TRBV9
d_call: .
clone_size: .
cdr3_aa: CASSVGGGYGNTEAFF
cdr3_nt: TGTGCCAGCAGCGTTGGCGGAGGGTACGGGAACACTGAAGCTTTCTTT

j_call: TRBJ1-1
v_call: TRBV27
d_call: .
clone_size: .
cdr3_aa: CASSLSTLSEAFF
cdr3_nt: TGTGCCAGCAGTTTATCAACGCTCAGCGAAGCTTTCTTT

j_call: TRBJ2-7
v_call: TRBV6-1
d_call: TRBD2
clone_size: .
cdr3_aa: CASSEELATYEQYF
cdr3_nt: TGTGCCAGCAGTGAAGAACTAGCGACCTACGAGCAGTACTTC

j_call: TRBJ2-4
v_call: TRBV7-9
d_call: .
clone_size: .
cdr3_aa: CASRATGVKNIQYF
cdr3_nt: TGTGCCAGCAGGGCGACAGGTGTCAAAAACATTCAGTACTTC

j_call: TRBJ2-5
v_call: TRBV20-1
d_call: .
clone_size: .
cdr3_aa: CSASRGTQYF
cdr3_nt: TGCAGTGCTAGTCGGGGGACCCAGTACTTC

j_call: TRBJ1-5
v_call: TRBV30
d_call: .
clone_size: .
cdr3_aa: CAWSVRGRLDQPQHF
cdr3_nt: TGTGCCTGGAGTGTACGAGGGCGGTTGGATCAGCCCCAGCATTTT

j_call: TRBJ2-1
v_call: TRBV4-2
d_call: .
clone_size: .
cdr3_aa: CASSQVGDRSNEQFF
cdr3_nt: TGTGCCAGCAGCCAAGTGGGCGACAGGTCCAATGAGCAGTTCTTC

j_call: TRBJ1-6
v_call: TRBV6-5
d_call: .
clone_size: .
cdr3_aa: CASSPTRSPLHF
cdr3_nt: TGTGCCAGCAGCCCAACGAGATCACCCCTCCACTTT

j_call: TRBJ1-5
v_call: TRBV24-1
d_call: .
clone_size: .
cdr3_aa: CATSDPRSPDQPQHF
cdr3_nt: TGTGCCACCAGTGACCCCAGGTCCCCAGATCAGCCCCAGCATTTT

j_call: TRBJ1-1
v_call: TRBV19
d_call: .
clone_size: .
cdr3_aa: CASRVTENTEAFF
cdr3_nt: TGTGCCAGTAGGGTGACAGAGAACACTGAAGCTTTCTTT

j_call: TRBJ1-2
v_call: TRBV2
d_call: .
clone_size: .
cdr3_aa: CASRGTHYGYTF
cdr3_nt: TGTGCCAGCAGAGGGACCCACTATGGCTACACCTTC

j_call: TRBJ2-1
v_call: TRBV6-6
d_call: TRBD2
clone_size: .
cdr3_aa: CASSRLAGGGYNEQFF
cdr3_nt: TGTGCCAGCAGTCGACTAGCGGGAGGGGGCTACAATGAGCAGTTCTTC

j_call: TRBJ2-7
v_call: TRBV11-2
d_call: TRBD1
clone_size: .
cdr3_aa: CASTYPGTGDYEQYF
cdr3_nt: TGTGCCAGCACCTACCCCGGGACAGGGGACTACGAGCAGTACTTC

j_call: TRBJ1-1
v_call: TRBV28
d_call: TRBD1
clone_size: .
cdr3_aa: CASGWDRGPSEAFF
cdr3_nt: TGTGCCAGCGGTTGGGACAGGGGGCCGAGTGAAGCTTTCTTT

j_call: TRBJ2-7
v_call: TRBV28
d_call: TRBD2
clone_size: .
cdr3_aa: CASSLFASKAGGKYF
cdr3_nt: TGTGCCAGCAGTTTATTCGCAAGTAAAGCGGGAGGGAAGTACTTC

j_call: TRBJ1-1
v_call: TRBV5-1
d_call: TRBD1
clone_size: once
cdr3_aa: CASSLVAQGLNTEAFF
cdr3_nt: TGCGCCAGCAGCTTGGTCGCACAGGGGTTGAACACTGAAGCTTTCTTT

j_call: TRBJ1-5
v_call: TRBV12-3/TRBV12-4
d_call: .
clone_size: .
cdr3_aa: CASSLAIGGPQHF
cdr3_nt: TGTGCCAGCAGTTTAGCTATCGGGGGGCCCCAGCATTTT

j_call: TRBJ1-1
v_call: TRBV19
d_call: .
clone_size: .
cdr3_aa: CASSRTQIRLYTEAFF
cdr3_nt: TGTGCCAGTAGTAGGACCCAAATCAGACTTTACACTGAAGCTTTCTTT

j_call: TRBJ2-7
v_call: TRBV9
d_call: .
clone_size: .
cdr3_aa: CASSVGADIRSSYEQYF
cdr3_nt: TGTGCCAGCAGCGTAGGTGCCGATATCCGATCTTCCTACGAGCAGTACTTC

j_call: TRBJ2-5
v_call: TRBV7-2
d_call: .
clone_size: .
cdr3_aa: CASSSDLIQETQYF
cdr3_nt: TGTGCCAGCAGCTCAGATCTTATCCAAGAGACCCAGTACTTC

j_call: TRBJ1-5
v_call: TRBV2
d_call: TRBD1
clone_size: .
cdr3_aa: CASRKQGAFNQPQHF
cdr3_nt: TGTGCCAGCAGGAAACAGGGGGCCTTCAATCAGCCCCAGCATTTT

j_call: TRBJ1-2
v_call: TRBV6-2/TRBV6-3
d_call: .
clone_size: .
cdr3_aa: CASSYIFGYYGYTF
cdr3_nt: TGTGCCAGCAGTTACATTTTTGGTTACTATGGCTACACCTTC

j_call: TRBJ2-2
v_call: TRBV7-9
d_call: .
clone_size: .
cdr3_aa: CASSPRSGELFF
cdr3_nt: TGTGCCAGCAGCCCGAGATCCGGGGAGCTGTTTTTT

j_call: TRBJ1-4
v_call: TRBV28
d_call: .
clone_size: .
cdr3_aa: CASRGQANEKLFF
cdr3_nt: TGTGCCAGCAGGGGGCAGGCTAATGAAAAACTGTTTTTT

j_call: TRBJ2-5
v_call: TRBV20-1
d_call: TRBD2
clone_size: .
cdr3_aa: CSASFGTSGRSAQYF
cdr3_nt: TGCAGTGCTAGTTTTGGGACTAGCGGGAGGTCGGCCCAGTACTTC

j_call: TRBJ2-7
v_call: TRBV11-1
d_call: TRBD1
clone_size: .
cdr3_aa: CASSKDRGGYEQYF
cdr3_nt: TGTGCCAGCAGCAAGGACAGGGGAGGGTACGAGCAGTACTTC

j_call: TRBJ1-2
v_call: TRBV2
d_call: TRBD1
clone_size: .
cdr3_aa: CATPGQGADSNYGYTF
cdr3_nt: TGTGCCACCCCGGGACAGGGGGCTGATTCTAACTATGGCTACACCTTC

j_call: TRBJ2-1
v_call: TRBV7-9
d_call: TRBD2
clone_size: .
cdr3_aa: CASSLSLAGHNEQFF
cdr3_nt: TGTGCCAGCAGCTTATCACTAGCGGGACACAATGAGCAGTTCTTC

j_call: TRBJ2-7
v_call: TRBV28
d_call: TRBD1
clone_size: .
cdr3_aa: CASSSPGTAFSEQYF
cdr3_nt: TGTGCCAGCAGTTCTCCCGGGACAGCCTTTAGCGAGCAGTACTTC

j_call: TRBJ1-6
v_call: TRBV18
d_call: .
clone_size: .
cdr3_aa: CASSSTDNSPLHF
cdr3_nt: TGTGCCAGCTCATCGACAGATAATTCACCCCTCCACTTT

j_call: TRBJ1-2
v_call: TRBV7-9
d_call: TRBD1
clone_size: .
cdr3_aa: CASSPRQGPGYTF
cdr3_nt: TGTGCCAGCAGCCCGCGACAGGGACCTGGCTACACCTTC